The rows below give T cell receptor beta chains drawn from one sample of a study of shared clonotypes between healthy human individuals. This table comes from immunoSEQ multiplex PCR, and its TCRdb copy is limited to in-frame clones, with some not included. The table lists some 500,000 clones, 90% to 97% of them singletons. Material for sequencing was naive CD4+ T cells sorted from blood. These receptors all come from a woman aged 25 to 39 in good health. Both conserved end residues are part of each CDR3. D genes are given only for firm matches. The size field is filled for only some rows; it gives once, few, many or a size class.

d_gene	abundance	v_gene	j_gene	len	CDR3nt	CDR3aa
-	-	TRBV19	TRBJ1-2	13	TGTGCCAGTAGTATAGATCTCAGAGTTGGCTACACCTTC	CASSIDLRVGYTF
-	-	TRBV20-1	TRBJ2-3	11	TGCAGTGCAGAGACCCCAGATACGCAGTATTTT	CSAETPDTQYF
TRBD1	-	TRBV19	TRBJ2-2	15	TGTGCCAGTAGTCGTAGGGGGCGTAACACCGGGGAGCTGTTTTTT	CASSRRGRNTGELFF
-	-	TRBV7-9	TRBJ2-5	14	TGTGCCAGCAGCTTTATGAGGGGATGGGAGACCCAGTACTTC	CASSFMRGWETQYF
-	-	TRBV6-1	TRBJ1-1	14	TGTGCCAGCAACTCAGGGATGGGGGACACTGAAGCTTTCTTT	CASNSGMGDTEAFF
TRBD2	once	TRBV7-2	TRBJ2-3	15	TGTGCCAGCAGCCGCCTAGCGGGAGGGCCAGATACGCAGTATTTT	CASSRLAGGPDTQYF
TRBD1	-	TRBV19	TRBJ2-2	16	TGTGCCAGTAGATCCTTCGGGACAGGAAGCACCGGGGAGCTGTTTTTT	CASRSFGTGSTGELFF
-	-	TRBV10-3	TRBJ2-7	14	TGTGCCATCAGTGAGTCCACCGGGTCCTACGAGCAGTACTTC	CAISESTGSYEQYF
TRBD2	-	TRBV25-1	TRBJ2-1	14	TGTGCCAGCAGTGGGGGACTAGGGATCGATGAGCAGTTCTTC	CASSGGLGIDEQFF
-	-	TRBV5-1	TRBJ1-2	16	TGCGCCAGCAGCTTGGTCCGGCGGGGCGGCGACTATGGCTACACCTTC	CASSLVRRGGDYGYTF
TRBD1	-	TRBV28	TRBJ1-1	15	TGTGCCAGCAGTTTGACAGGGGGCGAGGACACTGAAGCTTTCTTT	CASSLTGGEDTEAFF
-	-	TRBV28	TRBJ1-4	15	TGTGCCAGCAGAGCGCCGGGACTGGATAATGAAAAACTGTTTTTT	CASRAPGLDNEKLFF
TRBD1	-	TRBV7-2	TRBJ1-2	17	TGTGCCAGCAGCTTAGTTTTATTAACAGGGGTCTCGTTAGGCTACACCTTC	CASSLVLLTGVSLGYTF
-	-	TRBV2	TRBJ2-7	13	TGTGCCAGCACGCTCGCAGGGGACCACGAGCAGTACTTC	CASTLAGDHEQYF
-	-	TRBV28	TRBJ1-5	15	TGTGCCAGCAGTTCGGCAGGGTCTAGCAATCAGCCCCAGCATTTT	CASSSAGSSNQPQHF
-	-	TRBV7-2	TRBJ2-2	13	TGTGCCAGCAGCTCAGACTATGCCGGGGAGCTGTTTTTT	CASSSDYAGELFF
TRBD1	once	TRBV5-1	TRBJ1-2	16	TGCGCCAGCAGCTTGGACGGGACAGGGCCGGTGTGGGGCTACACCTTC	CASSLDGTGPVWGYTF
-	-	TRBV29-1	TRBJ2-7	11	TGCAGCATATGGGACAACCAAAACCACTACTTC	CSIWDNQNHYF
TRBD1	-	TRBV7-9	TRBJ1-5	14	TGTGCCAGCCAGGCGGAGGGGGCGAGCCAGCCCCAGCATTTT	CASQAEGASQPQHF
-	-	TRBV27	TRBJ1-5	17	TGTGCCAGCAGTTTCTCAGGCAGGGTCGAAAGCAATCAGCCCCAGCATTTT	CASSFSGRVESNQPQHF
TRBD2	-	TRBV4-2	TRBJ2-1	16	TGTGCCAGCAGCCAAGCGCGCGGGAGTTCCTACAATGAGCAGTTCTTC	CASSQARGSSYNEQFF
-	-	TRBV29-1	TRBJ2-3	15	TGCAGCGTTTTGCAGGGGCGGGATAGCACAGATACGCAGTATTTT	CSVLQGRDSTDTQYF
TRBD1	-	TRBV2	TRBJ1-1	14	TGTGCCAGCAGAGGGACAGGGGAGAACACTGAAGCTTTCTTT	CASRGTGENTEAFF
-	-	TRBV18	TRBJ2-2	15	TGTGCCAGCTCACCCGATGGTTCGAGCACCGGGGAGCTGTTTTTT	CASSPDGSSTGELFF
-	-	TRBV28	TRBJ1-3	16	TGTGCCAGCAGTTTATTTGGGGGAGTATCAGGAAACACCATATATTTT	CASSLFGGVSGNTIYF
TRBD1	-	TRBV10-2	TRBJ1-1	14	TGCGCCAGCAGTGCCAGACAGGGGAACACTGAAGCTTTCTTT	CASSARQGNTEAFF
-	-	TRBV30	TRBJ1-4	15	TGTGCCTGGAGTGTACGAGGGACAACTAATGAAAAACTGTTTTTT	CAWSVRGTTNEKLFF
-	-	TRBV5-1	TRBJ2-5	13	TGCGCCAGCAGCTTGGACCACCAAGAGACCCAGTACTTC	CASSLDHQETQYF
TRBD2	-	TRBV5-6	TRBJ2-1	17	TGTGCCAGCAGACTCTACGTACTAGCGGGATCGGACAATGAGCAGTTCTTC	CASRLYVLAGSDNEQFF
TRBD2	-	TRBV7-9	TRBJ2-3	16	TGTGCCAGCAGCTTAATGGGACTAGCGGGAGGAGATACGCAGTATTTT	CASSLMGLAGGDTQYF
-	-	TRBV5-1	TRBJ1-2	15	TGCGCCCCTCCAGGGGCCCTTGGTGGGAGGTATGGCTACACCTTC	CAPPGALGGRYGYTF
-	-	TRBV4-1	TRBJ1-6	15	TGCGCCAGCAGCCCACACACGGACAGCCGATCACCCCTCCACTTT	CASSPHTDSRSPLHF
-	-	TRBV28	TRBJ1-2	14	TGTGCCAGCAGTTCGGCCCGGACTCTAAATGGCTACACCTTC	CASSSARTLNGYTF
-	few	TRBV15	TRBJ1-4	16	TGTGCCACCAGCAGAGGGACAGCCCCAACTAATGAAAAACTGTTTTTT	CATSRGTAPTNEKLFF
TRBD1	-	TRBV9	TRBJ1-2	14	TGTGCCAGCAGCGCCTACACAGGGGGGGAAGGCTACACCTTC	CASSAYTGGEGYTF
-	-	TRBV30	TRBJ1-5	15	TGTGCCTGGAGTGTACGGAGGGGGAGCAATCAGCCCCAGCATTTT	CAWSVRRGSNQPQHF
-	-	TRBV28	TRBJ2-3	13	TGTGCCACTAAAAGAAAGGGTACAGATACGCAGTATTTT	CATKRKGTDTQYF
-	-	TRBV29-1	TRBJ1-1	11	TGCAGCGTTGTATTGAACACTGAAGCTTTCTTT	CSVVLNTEAFF
-	-	TRBV4-1	TRBJ1-5	13	TGCGCCAGCAGCCAAGGCGGGTATCAGCCCCAGCATTTT	CASSQGGYQPQHF
TRBD1	-	TRBV5-1	TRBJ2-5	13	TGCGCCAGCAGCTCTCAGGGGGCCGAGACCCAGTACTTC	CASSSQGAETQYF